These 20 T cell receptor beta chains were sequenced from one sample in a study of T cell responses to AZD1222 COVID-19 vaccine (dated by TCRdb to the early 2020s). Library construction relied on the immunoSEQ multiplex PCR assay. The clones in this table, taken by TCRdb from immuneACCESS, are in-frame only. Not every clone is retained; where verified, under half of the shortfall comes from an unresolved V gene, and the cause of the rest is unknown. The sample yields fewer than 120,000 clones; about 90% were counted once. The ten most abundant clones make up about 3.3% of the sample. Per the publication, the time point label means: baseline before first vaccination. The sequences come from peripheral blood, collected on day 0 of AZD1222 vaccination. Every receptor here comes from an adult in good health.

The chain employs TRBV9 and TRBJ1-3, with 9 bases aligning to TRBD1. Per the germline V gene, CDR1 is SGDLS and CDR2 is YYNGEE. Trimming took 0 bases from V and 8 from J; bases not matched to a gene: 6. The CDR3 runs to 15 residues. CDR3 in DNA: TGTGCCAGCAGCGTAGGATGGGACAGGGAGTACACCATATATTTT. Encoded protein: CASSVGWDREYTIYF.

The rearrangement uses TRBV9 and TRBJ2-2; D gene ambiguous. Between the trimmed V and J ends, which lost 0 bases and 0 bases, there was a span of 15 bases. CDR3 length equals 18 residues. Germline V gene lookup returns CDR1 SGDLS and CDR2 YYNGEE. CDR3 sequence (DNA): TGTGCCAGCAGCGTAGCGGATGGAGACATCGCGAACACCGGGGAGCTGTTTTTT. Protein sequence: CASSVADGDIANTGELFF.

The CDR3: CASSLGTDQETQYF. CDR3 nucleotides: TGTGCCAGCAGCTTAGGGACAGACCAAGAGACCCAGTACTTC. The chain couples TRBV5-4 to TRBJ2-5, with 7 positions matching TRBD1. Trimming removed 2 bases from V and 0 bases from J; junction bases left unmatched: 1. Germline values: CDR1 SGHNT, CDR2 YYREEE (reference sequence). This CDR3 spans 14 amino acids. Together with reference TRBV5-4 and TRBJ2-5, the CDR3 gives the full variable domain: ETGVTQSPTHLIKTRGQQVTLRCSSQSGHNTVSWYQQALGQGPQFIFQYYREEENGRGNFPPRFSGLQFPNYSSELNVNALELDDSALYLCASSLGTDQETQYFGPGTRLLVL.

This chain links TRBV7-8 with TRBJ2-2; D unclear. V was trimmed by 5 bases and J by 0 bases, leaving 10 bases between them. CDR1 and CDR2 from the germline V gene are SGHVS and FQNEAQ. The CDR3 is 15 residues long. The CDR3 DNA is TGTGCCAGCAGCCCCGCCTTCCCGAACACCGGGGAGCTGTTTTTT. Amino acid sequence: CASSPAFPNTGELFF.

The chain uses TRBV3-1 (or the pseudogene TRBV3-2) and TRBJ2-2, with TRBD2 matching over 11 bases. This CDR3 region has 14 residues. V shed 6 bases and J 14 bases; nucleotides not matched to a gene: 11. Germline CDR1 and CDR2: LGHDT and YNNKEL (reference sequence). The DNA of the CDR3 is TGTGCCAGCAGATCGGGGACTAGCGGAGGGGGACTGTTTTTT. Translating gives CASRSGTSGGGLFF.

The chain links TRBV11-3 to TRBJ1-1, with D possibly being TRBD1 (6 bases). Germline assignment: CDR1 SGHNT and CDR2 YENEEA. CDR3 length: 12 residues. V lost 6 bases, J lost 8 bases, and 13 bases lay in between. The CDR3 sequence is CASSLPQGEAFF. CDR3 coding DNA: TGTGCCAGCAGTTTGCCCCAGGGGGAAGCTTTCTTT.

CDR3 in amino acids: CASSRDRGQVNEKLFF. CDR3 nucleotide sequence: TGTGCCAGTAGTAGGGACAGGGGACAAGTTAATGAAAAACTGTTTTTT. This chain links TRBV19 with TRBJ1-4; 10 bases fit TRBD1. With 4 bases clipped from V and 4 bases from J, the junction kept 6 bases outside the gene matches. This CDR3 has 16 residues. CDR1 LNHDA and CDR2 SQIVND come from the germline V gene (reference sequence).

The chain links TRBV7-2 to TRBJ1-1; D is undetermined. The CDR3 has 12 amino acids. CDR1 and CDR2 from the germline V gene are SGHTA and FQGNSA. Trimming pared 2 bases from V and 5 bases from J, leaving 6 bases between. CDR3: CASSLSGTEAFF. For the CDR3, the DNA is TGTGCCAGCAGCTTATCTGGGACTGAAGCTTTCTTT.

V usage is TRBV10-1 and J usage is TRBJ2-7; possibly TRBD1 or TRBD2 for D (6 bases each). The CDR3 runs to 13 residues. Trimming took off 5 bases at V and 4 bases at J, with 12 bases between the two ends. Germline V gene lookup returns CDR1 WNHNN and CDR2 SYGVQD (reference sequence). The CDR3 here is CASSKGGKYEQYF. CDR3 bases: TGCGCCAGCAGTAAGGGGGGCAAGTACGAGCAGTACTTC.

As for this clone: The junction differs from germline at one of its ends, possibly a read error. This chain joins TRBV29-1 and TRBJ1-1; 7 nucleotides line up with TRBD1. CDR3 length equals 12 residues. From germline, CDR1 is SQVTM and CDR2 ANQGSEA. The CDR3 here is CSGGTVNNEAFF. The CDR3 DNA follows: TGCAGCGGGGGGACAGTAAACAATGAAGCTTTCTTT.

The CDR3 bases are TGTGCCAGCAGCCTTCTCCCCTACGAGCAGTACTTC. Its protein product is CASSLLPYEQYF. The chain recombines TRBV6-6 with TRBJ2-7; no firm D call. There are 12 residues in the CDR3. The ends were cut back, 6 bases at V and 2 bases at J, with 8 bases in the middle. Germline values: CDR1 MNHNY, CDR2 SVGAGI (reference sequence).

Only a few counts were recorded for this clone. The chain couples TRBV20-1 to TRBJ2-3, with TRBD2 matching 8 bases. After removal of 3 bases from V and 2 bases from J, the junction contained 1 base not matched to a gene. The CDR3 consists of 13 residues. Germline V gives CDR1 DFQATT, CDR2 SNEGSKA (reference sequence). The CDR3 is CSASSGNTDTQYF. In DNA, the CDR3 is TGCAGTGCTAGTAGCGGGAACACAGATACGCAGTATTTT.

The J gene is TRBJ2-1, the V gene TRBV12-5; TRBD2 matches 16 bases. V lost 0 bases to trimming and J lost 6 bases; unmatched junction nucleotides: 11. Germline V gives CDR1 LGHNT, CDR2 FRNRAP. This CDR3 is built from 20 residues. CDR3 sequence reads: CASGLVAGLAGGPFSNEQFF. CDR3 DNA: TGTGCTAGTGGTTTGGTAGCGGGACTAGCGGGGGGGCCGTTTAGCAATGAGCAGTTCTTC.

This chain joins TRBV7-9 and TRBJ2-5; the D gene is possibly TRBD2 (6 bases). V lost 4 bases and J 3 bases, leaving 9 bases between the germline ends. This CDR3 contains 13 residues. The germline CDR1 and CDR2 sequences are SEHNR and FQNEAQ (reference sequence). This chain's CDR3 is CASSSPGEETQYF. Here the CDR3 DNA reads TGTGCCAGCAGCTCGCCGGGGGAAGAGACCCAGTACTTC.

The V call is TRBV9, the J call TRBJ2-1; D is perhaps TRBD1 or TRBD2 (5 bases each). The germline V gene has CDR1 SGDLS and CDR2 YYNGEE. The CDR3 length is 15 residues. Trimming took 3 bases from V and 8 from J, leaving 18 bases between them. The CDR3 DNA follows: TGTGCCAGCAGCGCCCTTTCGGGGCCTTATCATGAGCAGTTCTTC. It encodes CASSALSGPYHEQFF.

This clone has more than one count but fewer than ten. The chain couples TRBV11-1 to TRBJ2-3; no clear D gene. This CDR3 is 13 amino acids long. Germline V gene sequence: CDR1 SGHAT, CDR2 FQDESV (reference sequence). Trimming removed 1 base at V and 12 bases at J, with 14 bases between. CDR3 in amino acids: CASSLGSSWGQYF. For the CDR3, the DNA is TGTGCCAGCAGCTTAGGTTCCAGCTGGGGACAGTATTTT.

This rearrangement joins TRBV24-1 to TRBJ1-2; D gene uncertain. The CDR3 extends over 12 amino acids. Germline values: CDR1 KGHDR, CDR2 SFDVKD. V lost 3 bases and J lost 8, with 9 bases in between. CDR3 in DNA: TGTGCCACCAGTGATCCCTATCTAGGCTACACCTTC. Translated, it gives CATSDPYLGYTF.

The V gene is TRBV19, the J gene TRBJ1-5; D is unclear. This CDR3 region has 13 residues. CDR1 LNHDA and CDR2 SQIVND come from the germline V gene (reference sequence). V lost 3 bases to trimming and J lost 7 bases, with 10 bases between them. The CDR3 region has the DNA TGTGCCAGTAGTATCCAGGTACGCCAGCCCCAGCATTTT. Translated, it gives CASSIQVRQPQHF. Supplemented by reference TRBV19 and TRBJ1-5, the full variable domain reads DGGITQSPKYLFRKEGQNVTLSCEQNLNHDAMYWYRQDPGQGLRLIYYSQIVNDFQKGDIAEGYSVSREKKESFPLTVTSAQKNPTAFYLCASSIQVRQPQHFGDGTRLSIL.

The rearrangement joins TRBV30 to TRBJ2-3; D remains ambiguous. Germline V gene lookup returns CDR1 GTSNPN and CDR2 SVGIG (reference sequence). Trimming pared 0 bases from V and 4 bases from J, leaving 5 bases between. This CDR3 region has 12 residues. The CDR3 reads CAWSVSADTQYF. The CDR3 DNA is TGTGCCTGGAGTGTATCTGCAGATACGCAGTATTTT.

About this clone: This same CDR3 is encoded by further DNA sequences in the sample. V usage is TRBV19 and J usage is TRBJ1-5; 7 bases line up with TRBD1. The V and J ends lost 10 bases and 0 bases, in that order; junction bases with no gene match: 6. CDR3 length: 14 amino acids. Germline CDR1 reads LNHDA; CDR2 reads SQIVND (reference sequence). CDR3 sequence reads: CATGTGDSNQPQHF. Written as DNA, the CDR3 is TGTGCCACCGGAACAGGGGATAGCAATCAGCCCCAGCATTTT.